This TCR beta chain comes out of a study of post-analysis software for immune sequencing data. Study observations and caveats: Comparison of patients with controls showed a handful of TRBV segments more frequent in patients, TRBV5-6, TRBV5-1 and TRBV20-1 among them. Normalized Chao1 diversity was significantly lower in multiple sclerosis patients than in controls.

From germline, CDR1 is SGHTA and CDR2 FQGNSA. This CDR3 has 16 residues. V lost 0 bases to trimming and J lost 2 bases, with 14 bases between them. Presence of unique molecular identifiers characterized the TCR beta cDNA libraries. Each batch of about 0.95 to 11 million T cells produced approximately 470,000 cDNA molecules. TCRdb reprocessed the PCR reads with MiXCR, giving one entry per CDR3 protein. The sample contains roughly 400,000 distinct CDR3 sequences, approximately 39% of which appear only once. A word on this clonotype: No antigen is known for it.

The TCR originated in a girl aged 2 to 9 with multiple sclerosis. The chain joins TRBV7-2 to TRBJ2-7, with D maybe TRBD1 (6 bases). Sequenced: blood. CDR3 residues: CASSLASWDNAYEQYF. CDR3 coding DNA: TGTGCCAGCAGCTTAGCGTCCTGGGACAACGCCTACGAGCAGTACTTC. Full variable domain (outside the CDR3, taken from reference TRBV7-2 and TRBJ2-7): GAGVSQSPSNKVTEKGKDVELRCDPISGHTALYWYRQSLGQGLEFLIYFQGNSAPDKSGLPSDRFSAERTGGSVSTLTIQRTQQEDSAVYLCASSLASWDNAYEQYFGPGTRLTVT.